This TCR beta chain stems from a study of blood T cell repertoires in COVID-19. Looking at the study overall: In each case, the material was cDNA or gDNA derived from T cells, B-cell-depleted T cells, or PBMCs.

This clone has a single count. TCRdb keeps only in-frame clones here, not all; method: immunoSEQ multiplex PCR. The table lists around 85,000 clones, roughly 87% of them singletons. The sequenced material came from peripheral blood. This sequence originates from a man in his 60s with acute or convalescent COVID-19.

CDR3 sequence (DNA): TGTGCCAGCAGCGTAGAGGGAGGACACTACTATGGCTACACCTTC. Protein sequence: CASSVEGGHYYGYTF. The chain links TRBV9 to TRBJ1-2, with a tentative D call TRBD1 (5 bases). This CDR3 spans 15 amino acids. Germline lookup yields CDR1 SGDLS and CDR2 YYNGEE. V was trimmed by 0 bases and J by 3 bases, leaving 12 bases between them.